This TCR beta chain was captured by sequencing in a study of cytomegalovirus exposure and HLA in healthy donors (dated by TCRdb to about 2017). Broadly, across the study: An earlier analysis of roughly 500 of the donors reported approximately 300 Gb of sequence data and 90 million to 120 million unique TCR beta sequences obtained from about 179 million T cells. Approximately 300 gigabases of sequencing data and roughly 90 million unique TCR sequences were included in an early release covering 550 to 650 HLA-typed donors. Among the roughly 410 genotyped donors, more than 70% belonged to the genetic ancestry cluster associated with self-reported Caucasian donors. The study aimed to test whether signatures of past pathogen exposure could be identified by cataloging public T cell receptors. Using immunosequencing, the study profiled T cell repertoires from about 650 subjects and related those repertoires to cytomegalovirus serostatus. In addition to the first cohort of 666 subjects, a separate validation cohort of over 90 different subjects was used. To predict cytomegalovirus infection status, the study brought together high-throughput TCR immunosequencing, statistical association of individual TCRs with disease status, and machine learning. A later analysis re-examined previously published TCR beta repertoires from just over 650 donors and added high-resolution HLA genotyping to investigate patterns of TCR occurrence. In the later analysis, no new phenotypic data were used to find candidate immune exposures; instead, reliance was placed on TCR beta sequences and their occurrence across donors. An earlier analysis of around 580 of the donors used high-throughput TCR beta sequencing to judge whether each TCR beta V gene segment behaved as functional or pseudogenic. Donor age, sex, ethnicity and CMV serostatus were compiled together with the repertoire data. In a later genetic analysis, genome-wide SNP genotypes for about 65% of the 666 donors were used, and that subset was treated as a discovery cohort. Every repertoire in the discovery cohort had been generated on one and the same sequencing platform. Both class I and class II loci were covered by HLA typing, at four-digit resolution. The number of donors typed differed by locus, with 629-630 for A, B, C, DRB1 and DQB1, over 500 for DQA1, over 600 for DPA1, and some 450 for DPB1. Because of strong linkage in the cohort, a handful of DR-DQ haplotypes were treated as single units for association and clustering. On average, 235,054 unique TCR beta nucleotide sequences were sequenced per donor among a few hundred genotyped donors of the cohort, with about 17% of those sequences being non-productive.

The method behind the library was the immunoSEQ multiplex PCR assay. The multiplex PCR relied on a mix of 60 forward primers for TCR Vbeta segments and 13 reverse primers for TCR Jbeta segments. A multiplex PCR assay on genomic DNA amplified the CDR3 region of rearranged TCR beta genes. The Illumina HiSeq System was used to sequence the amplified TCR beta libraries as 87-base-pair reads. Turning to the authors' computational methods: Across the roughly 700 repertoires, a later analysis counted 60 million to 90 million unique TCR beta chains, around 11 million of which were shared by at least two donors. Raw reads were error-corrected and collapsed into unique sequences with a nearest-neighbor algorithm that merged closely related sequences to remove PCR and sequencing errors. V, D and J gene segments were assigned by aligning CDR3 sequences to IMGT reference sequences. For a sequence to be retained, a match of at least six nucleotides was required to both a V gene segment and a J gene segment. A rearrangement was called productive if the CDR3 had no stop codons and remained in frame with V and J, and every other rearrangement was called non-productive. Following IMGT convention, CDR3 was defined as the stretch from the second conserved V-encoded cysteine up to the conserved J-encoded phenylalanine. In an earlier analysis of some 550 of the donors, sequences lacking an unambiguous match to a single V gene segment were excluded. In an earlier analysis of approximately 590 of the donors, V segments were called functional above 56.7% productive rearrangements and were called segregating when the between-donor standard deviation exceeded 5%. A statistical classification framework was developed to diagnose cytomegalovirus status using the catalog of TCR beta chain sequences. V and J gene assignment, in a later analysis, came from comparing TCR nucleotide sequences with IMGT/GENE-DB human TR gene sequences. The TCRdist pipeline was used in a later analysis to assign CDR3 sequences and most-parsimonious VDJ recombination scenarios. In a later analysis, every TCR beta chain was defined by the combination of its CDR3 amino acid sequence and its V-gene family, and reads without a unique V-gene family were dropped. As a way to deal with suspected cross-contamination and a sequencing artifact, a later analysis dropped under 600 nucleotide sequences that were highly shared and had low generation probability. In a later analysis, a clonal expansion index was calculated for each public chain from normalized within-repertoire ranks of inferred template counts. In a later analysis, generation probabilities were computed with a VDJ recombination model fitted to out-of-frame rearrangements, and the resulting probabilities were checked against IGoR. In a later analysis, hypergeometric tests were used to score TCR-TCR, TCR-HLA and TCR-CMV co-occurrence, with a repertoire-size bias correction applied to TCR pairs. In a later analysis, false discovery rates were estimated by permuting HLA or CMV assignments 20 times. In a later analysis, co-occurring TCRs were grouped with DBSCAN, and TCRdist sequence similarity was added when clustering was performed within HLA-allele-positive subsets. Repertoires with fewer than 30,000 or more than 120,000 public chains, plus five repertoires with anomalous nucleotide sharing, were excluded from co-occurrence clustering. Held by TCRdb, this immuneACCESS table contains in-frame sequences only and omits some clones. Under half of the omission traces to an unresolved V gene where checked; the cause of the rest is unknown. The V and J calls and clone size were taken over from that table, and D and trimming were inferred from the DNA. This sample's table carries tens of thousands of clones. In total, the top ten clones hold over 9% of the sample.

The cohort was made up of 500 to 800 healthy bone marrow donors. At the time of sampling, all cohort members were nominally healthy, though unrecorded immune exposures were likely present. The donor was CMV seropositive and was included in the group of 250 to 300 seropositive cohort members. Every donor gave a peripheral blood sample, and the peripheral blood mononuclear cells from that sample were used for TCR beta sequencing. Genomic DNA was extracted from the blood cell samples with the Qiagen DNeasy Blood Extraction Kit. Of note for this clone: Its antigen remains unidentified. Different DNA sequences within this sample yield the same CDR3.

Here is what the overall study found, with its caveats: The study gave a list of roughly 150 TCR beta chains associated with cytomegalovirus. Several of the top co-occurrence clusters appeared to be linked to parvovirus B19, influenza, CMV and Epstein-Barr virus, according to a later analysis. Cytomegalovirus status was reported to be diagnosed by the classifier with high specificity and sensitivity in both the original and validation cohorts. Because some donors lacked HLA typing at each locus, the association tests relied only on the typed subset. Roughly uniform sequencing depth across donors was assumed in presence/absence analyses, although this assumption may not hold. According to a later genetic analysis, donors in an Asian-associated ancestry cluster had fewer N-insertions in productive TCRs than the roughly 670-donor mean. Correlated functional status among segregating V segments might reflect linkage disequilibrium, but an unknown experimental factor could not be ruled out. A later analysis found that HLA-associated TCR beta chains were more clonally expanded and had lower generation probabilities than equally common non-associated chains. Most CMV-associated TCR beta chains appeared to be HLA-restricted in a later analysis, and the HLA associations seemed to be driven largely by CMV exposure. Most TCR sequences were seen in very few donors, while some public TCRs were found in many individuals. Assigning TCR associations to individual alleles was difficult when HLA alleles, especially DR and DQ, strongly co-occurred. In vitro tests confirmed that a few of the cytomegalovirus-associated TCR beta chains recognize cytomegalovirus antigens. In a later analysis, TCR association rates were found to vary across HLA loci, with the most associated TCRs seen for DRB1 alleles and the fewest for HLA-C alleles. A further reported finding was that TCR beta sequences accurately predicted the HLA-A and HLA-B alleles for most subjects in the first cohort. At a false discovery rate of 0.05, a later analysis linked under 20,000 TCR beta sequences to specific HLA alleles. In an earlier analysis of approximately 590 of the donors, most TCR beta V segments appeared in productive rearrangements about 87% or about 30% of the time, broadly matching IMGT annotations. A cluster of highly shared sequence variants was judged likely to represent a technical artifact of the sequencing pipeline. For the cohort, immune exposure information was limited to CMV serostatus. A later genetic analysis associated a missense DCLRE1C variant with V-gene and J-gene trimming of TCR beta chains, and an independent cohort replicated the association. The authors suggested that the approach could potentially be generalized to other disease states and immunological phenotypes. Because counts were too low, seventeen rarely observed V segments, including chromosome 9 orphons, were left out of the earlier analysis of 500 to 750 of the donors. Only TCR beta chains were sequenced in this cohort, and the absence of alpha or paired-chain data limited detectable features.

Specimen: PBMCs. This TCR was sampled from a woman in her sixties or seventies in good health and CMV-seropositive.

The bases are TGTGCCAGCAGCGCCCCCCGGGACAGCGAAAAACTGTTTTTT. The encoded protein is CASSAPRDSEKLFF. The rearranged chain carries TRBV6-1 and TRBJ1-4, with 7 central nucleotides matching TRBD1. Trimming takes 6 bases off V and 8 bases off J; junction bases not matched to a gene: 9. Including the terminal cysteine and phenylalanine, the CDR3 comprises 14 residues. The retained sequence is limited to the CDR3, 42 bases, with the frame set at the first base. Taken from the germline V gene, the CDR1 and CDR2 loops are MNHNS and SASEGT.